This T cell receptor beta chain was observed in a study of blood T cell repertoires in COVID-19. Per germline, CDR1 SGDLS and CDR2 YYNGEE. The V and J ends lost 0 bases and 5 bases, in that order; junction bases with no gene match: 8. The length of the CDR3 is 15 residues. Measured with immunoSEQ multiplex PCR; TCRdb has only the in-frame clones, and not every one. Found here are about 480,000 clones, 75% to 90% of them singletons; the top ten hold approximately 0.9%. V usage is TRBV9 and J usage is TRBJ2-7; 7 nucleotides align to TRBD2. Sequenced sample: peripheral blood. The sequence was obtained from a man between 18 and 29 years old with COVID-19, enrolled during active disease. CDR3 DNA sequence: TGTGCCAGCAGCGTAGACCCAGCGGGAAGCAACGAGCAGTACTTC. It translates to CASSVDPAGSNEQYF.